The 14 T cell receptor beta chains below were found in one sample sequenced in a study of blood T cell repertoires in COVID-19. Data came from immunoSEQ multiplex PCR; TCRdb stores just in-frame clones and leaves some out. Here the sample spans a few hundred thousand clones, 90% being singletons. The sequencing input was peripheral blood. These receptors all come from a woman aged 55-69 years with COVID-19, enrolled during active disease.

This clone was seen a single time. The V call is TRBV7-9, the J call TRBJ1-6, with D hard to call. This CDR3 has 19 amino acids. CDR1 is SEHNR, CDR2 FQNEAQ, per germline (reference sequence). Trimming stripped 1 base from V and 0 bases from J, with 16 bases between. The DNA of the CDR3 is TGTGCCAGCAGCTTAGTCGCCGGTATTCTGAGCTCCTATAATTCACCCCTCCACTTT. Translation: CASSLVAGILSSYNSPLHF.

The chain is built from TRBV19 and TRBJ1-1; 8 nucleotides match TRBD1. The V segment lost 10 bases and the J segment 5 bases; nucleotides outside the gene matches: 9. The CDR3 runs 13 residues. Germline V gives CDR1 LNHDA, CDR2 SQIVND (reference sequence). In nucleotides, the CDR3 is TGTGCCACCAACCAGGGGGCGCGAACTGAAGCTTTCTTT. This codes for CATNQGARTEAFF.

This clone was seen once. V and J are TRBV12-3 or TRBV12-4 and TRBJ1-5; D remains ambiguous. The CDR3 consists of 12 residues. Trimming pared 6 bases from V and 11 bases from J, leaving 14 bases between. Here the CDR3 reads CASSPPGLTQHF. The CDR3 coding sequence is TGTGCCAGCAGCCCCCCGGGGTTGACCCAGCATTTT.

The V and J genes are TRBV6-2 or TRBV6-3 and TRBJ2-1, with 10 bases fitting TRBD2. After removal of 6 bases from V and 6 bases from J, the junction contained 8 bases not matched to a gene. The CDR3 consists of 15 residues. Germline CDR1 MNHEY, CDR2 SVGEGT. CDR3 loop: CASSTSGGVRNEQFF. CDR3 in DNA: TGTGCCAGCAGCACAAGCGGGGGGGTTCGCAATGAGCAGTTCTTC.

This clone is a singleton in its sample. The chain employs TRBV4-1 and TRBJ1-5; possible D gene TRBD1, 6 bases. Deletions cut 0 bases from V and 2 bases from J, with 11 bases between. This CDR3 region has 16 residues. Germline V gene lookup returns CDR1 MGHRA and CDR2 YSYEKL. CDR3 in amino acids: CASSQDQDSGNQPQHF. The CDR3 region has the DNA TGCGCCAGCAGCCAAGATCAGGACAGCGGCAATCAGCCCCAGCATTTT.

This chain links TRBV6-5 with TRBJ2-5, with 10 positions matching TRBD2. The V gene's germline CDR1 is MNHEY and CDR2 SVGAGI. The V segment lost 11 bases and the J segment 5 bases; nucleotides outside the gene matches: 8. This CDR3 is 13 amino acids long. CDR3 amino acids: CAGKRGGRETQYF. The CDR3 DNA follows: TGTGCCGGCAAGCGGGGGGGCCGGGAGACCCAGTACTTC.

The chain couples TRBV14 to TRBJ1-2; possible D gene TRBD1, 5 bases. CDR1 is SGHDN and CDR2 is FVKESK in the germline V gene. The V and J ends lost 3 bases and 3 bases respectively, with 20 bases between them. CDR3 length: 17 residues. The CDR3 reads CASSQDLLHGGYYGYTF. The CDR3 nucleotides are TGTGCCAGCAGCCAGGATCTCCTGCACGGGGGGTACTATGGCTACACCTTC.

The rearrangement links TRBV5-5 to TRBJ1-1; 8 bases align to TRBD1. There are 15 residues in the CDR3. Germline values: CDR1 SGHKS, CDR2 YYEKEE (reference sequence). After removal of 2 bases from V and 5 bases from J, the junction contained 8 bases not matched to a gene. CDR3 sequence: CASSFRTGRGTEAFF. CDR3 nucleotide sequence: TGTGCCAGCAGCTTTCGGACAGGGAGAGGGACTGAAGCTTTCTTT.

This clone was observed a few times. The V call is TRBV25-1, the J call TRBJ2-1; the match to TRBD2 covers 8 bases. The germline V gene has CDR1 MGHDK and CDR2 SYGVNS. V was pared by 7 bases and J by 2 bases, with 4 bases of the junction left unmatched. The CDR3 is 14 amino acids. CDR3 sequence reads: CASTGLATYNEQFF. The CDR3 DNA reads TGTGCCAGCACTGGACTAGCAACCTACAATGAGCAGTTCTTC.

This chain links TRBV6-6 with TRBJ2-1; TRBD2 is a possible D gene (7 bases). Germline assignment: CDR1 MNHNY and CDR2 SVGAGI (reference sequence). The length of the CDR3 is 14 residues. Trimming took off 2 bases at V and 7 bases at J, with 12 bases between the two ends. The CDR3 sequence: CASSYRGGRNEQFF. DNA for the CDR3: TGTGCCAGCAGTTACAGGGGGGGCAGAAATGAGCAGTTCTTC.

The V and J genes are TRBV2 and TRBJ1-1; D is perhaps TRBD1 (5 bases). Germline V lookup: CDR1 SNHLY, CDR2 FYNNEI. Between the trimmed V and J ends, which lost 8 bases and 6 bases, there was a span of 7 bases. This CDR3 is built from 10 residues. The CDR3: CASQGPEAFF. The CDR3 coding sequence is TGTGCCAGCCAGGGCCCTGAAGCTTTCTTT. Supplemented by reference TRBV2 and TRBJ1-1, the full variable domain reads EPEVTQTPSHQVTQMGQEVILRCVPISNHLYFYWYRQILGQKVEFLVSFYNNEISEKSEIFDDQFSVERPDGSNFTLKIRSTKLEDSAMYFCASQGPEAFFGQGTRLTVV.

In DNA, the CDR3 is TGTGCCAGCAGCGTAGTGAGGGAAACTGAAGCTTTCTTT. Residues: CASSVVRETEAFF. V is TRBV9 and J is TRBJ1-1; no clear D gene. CDR3 length: 13 residues. Germline loops: CDR1 SGDLS, CDR2 YYNGEE. V gave up 0 bases and J gave up 5 bases, with 8 bases separating them.

The chain joins TRBV24-1 to TRBJ1-4, with 8 nucleotides matching TRBD1. The CDR3 is made up of 18 amino acids. Germline V gene data show CDR1 as KGHDR and CDR2 as SFDVKD. Losses at the gene ends were 0 bases for V and 1 base for J; bases not matched to a gene: 6. CDR3 region: CATSDLTPGGKTNEKLFF. The CDR3 DNA follows: TGTGCCACCAGTGATTTGACCCCAGGGGGCAAAACTAATGAAAAACTGTTTTTT.

This clone was seen only once. This chain connects TRBV5-4 to TRBJ2-6, with D uncertain. The CDR3 spans 17 residues. The germline V gene encodes CDR1 SGHNT and CDR2 YYREEE (reference sequence). Trimming left V 0 bases short and J 0 bases short, with 10 bases between. The CDR3 reads CASSLALTASGANVLTF. The DNA for the CDR3 is TGTGCCAGCAGCTTGGCCCTCACAGCCTCTGGGGCCAACGTCCTGACTTTC.